This T cell receptor (beta chain) was identified in a study of T cell changes during pregnancy in multiple sclerosis. V lost 5 bases and J 10 bases, leaving 17 bases between the germline ends. Looked up from germline, CDR1 is LNHDA and CDR2 is SQIVND (reference sequence). This CDR3 contains 13 residues. This clone occurred once. TCRdb's copy holds only in-frame clones and misses some; the assay was immunoSEQ multiplex PCR. The repertoire holds fewer than 70,000 clones, with roughly nine tenths as singletons. The material sequenced was peripheral blood, taken in the first trimester of pregnancy. This clonotype was sampled from a female donor with multiple sclerosis, enrolled in a pregnancy study. The chain uses TRBV19 and TRBJ2-5; D possibly corresponds to TRBD1 (7 bases). CDR3 sequence reads: CASSPGQGGIQYF. DNA for the CDR3: TGTGCCAGTAGTCCAGGGCAGGGGGGTATCCAGTACTTC.